This T cell receptor beta chain is from a study of blood T cell repertoires in COVID-19. Study at large: From T cells, B-cell-depleted T cells, or PBMCs came the material, which was cDNA or gDNA.

Looked up from germline, CDR1 is SEHNR and CDR2 is FQNEAQ (reference sequence). The CDR3 is 14 residues long. V dropped 4 bases and J dropped 5 bases, with 14 bases sitting between them. Repertoires were generated with immunoSEQ multiplex PCR, while TCRdb's copy carries only in-frame clones and drops some. In the table there are about 85,000 clones, around nine tenths of which are singletons. The J gene is TRBJ1-2, the V gene TRBV7-9; the D gene is possibly TRBD1 (6 bases). This receptor was taken from a man between 60 and 75 years old with acute or convalescent COVID-19. The sample comprised peripheral blood. The CDR3 protein is CASSSTGFKYGYTF. Here the CDR3 DNA reads TGTGCCAGCAGCTCAACAGGGTTTAAGTATGGCTACACCTTC.